What follows are 23 T cell receptor beta chains derived from one specimen sequenced in a study of T cell changes during pregnancy in multiple sclerosis (dated by TCRdb to the late 2010s). Libraries were constructed by the immunoSEQ multiplex PCR assay. The immuneACCESS repertoire file appears here via TCRdb, limited to in-frame rearrangements. These files lack a portion of the clones; in checked studies, under half of the deficit traces to unresolved V genes, and the cause of the others is not known. The table for this sample lists about 41,000 clones; approximately 88% of them were counted only once. The ten largest make up roughly 5.6% of the sample. This specimen consisted of peripheral blood, obtained in the first trimester of pregnancy. The receptors derive from a female donor in good health, enrolled as a control in a pregnancy study.

The chain is built from TRBV28 and TRBJ2-7; 9 bases are shared with TRBD2. Germline V gene data show CDR1 as MDHEN and CDR2 as SYDVKM. V was clipped by 7 bases and J by 2 bases; unmatched bases: 9. The CDR3 consists of 15 residues. CDR3 sequence reads: CASTLTSGAPYEQYF. CDR3 sequence (DNA): TGTGCCAGCACCTTGACTAGCGGAGCTCCCTACGAGCAGTACTTC.

This rearrangement joins TRBV7-9 to TRBJ2-1, with D possibly matching TRBD2 (7 bases). The CDR3 length is 16 residues. Germline assignment: CDR1 SEHNR and CDR2 FQNEAQ (reference sequence). V was cut by 0 bases and J by 4 bases, with 13 bases left in between. CDR3 sequence reads: CASSLAGGRGYNEQFF. In DNA form, the CDR3 reads TGTGCCAGCAGCTTAGCTGGGGGGAGGGGGTACAATGAGCAGTTCTTC.

This clone was seen a handful of times. The rearrangement joins TRBV28 to TRBJ1-1, with a possible D match to TRBD1 (5 bases). The CDR3 is 12 residues long. V shed 9 bases and J shed 4 bases, with 12 bases lying between them. CDR1 and CDR2 (germline): MDHEN, SYDVKM. CDR3 residues: CASGGGGTEAFF. The CDR3 DNA sequence: TGTGCCAGTGGGGGAGGAGGCACTGAAGCTTTCTTT.

The chain carries TRBV4-2 and TRBJ2-5; 12 bases line up with TRBD2. Unmatched junction bases numbered 3, after V lost 0 bases and J lost 4 bases. Germline values: CDR1 LGHNA, CDR2 YNFKEQ. This CDR3 spans 16 amino acids. As DNA, the CDR3 is TGTGCCAGCAGCCAAGATCCTAGCGGGGGGGCAGAGACCCAGTACTTC. Encoded protein: CASSQDPSGGAETQYF.

This chain links TRBV30 with TRBJ1-1; D may be TRBD1 (6 bases). Between the trimmed V and J ends, which lost 0 bases and 3 bases, there was a span of 29 bases. Germline lookup yields CDR1 GTSNPN and CDR2 SVGIG (reference sequence). There are 20 residues in the CDR3. The CDR3 nucleotides are TGTGCCTGGAGTGTACCCCTGAGGACAGCCCACGGTCCCGGGGACACTGAAGCTTTCTTT. It translates to CAWSVPLRTAHGPGDTEAFF.

The chain employs TRBV28 and TRBJ1-2; 7 nucleotides align to TRBD1. CDR1 MDHEN and CDR2 SYDVKM come from the germline V gene. The V and J ends lost 3 bases and 3 bases, in that order; junction bases with no gene match: 19. The CDR3 loop spans 19 amino acids. The CDR3 spells CASSFVGYRGTHQDYGYTF. The CDR3 bases are TGTGCCAGCAGTTTTGTGGGATACAGGGGAACTCATCAAGACTATGGCTACACCTTC.

The chain combines TRBV19 with TRBJ1-5, with D unclear. The CDR3 spans 15 residues. Germline V gene lookup returns CDR1 LNHDA and CDR2 SQIVND (reference sequence). With 2 bases removed from V and 6 bases from J, the gap between germline ends came to 14 bases. The CDR3 spells CASSISPAVGQPQHF. As DNA, the CDR3 is TGTGCCAGTAGTATATCCCCAGCGGTAGGTCAGCCCCAGCATTTT.

This chain uses TRBV18 with TRBJ2-5; D is perhaps TRBD2 (6 bases). Trimming shortened V by 3 bases and J by 4 bases, and 12 bases separated the two germline ends. Germline V gene sequence: CDR1 KGHSH, CDR2 LQKENI. This CDR3 has 14 residues. The CDR3, as DNA: TGTGCCAGCTCACCGGGGCACGGGGGAGAGACCCAGTACTTC. As protein: CASSPGHGGETQYF.

The chain couples TRBV27 to TRBJ1-4; TRBD1 matches at 7 bases. Unmatched junction bases numbered 13, after V lost 4 bases and J lost 8 bases. The CDR3 sequence is 16 residues long. Germline V lookup: CDR1 MNHEY, CDR2 SMNVEV (reference sequence). CDR3 in DNA: TGTGCCAGCAGTTCCTTACAGGGGTTCAATAGGGAAAAACTGTTTTTT. Its protein product is CASSSLQGFNREKLFF.

Only one count was recorded for this clone. This chain uses TRBV5-4 with TRBJ2-1; TRBD2 matches 12 bases. V lost 4 bases and J lost 7; bases outside the gene matches: 6. Germline V gives CDR1 SGHNT, CDR2 YYREEE (reference sequence). This CDR3 contains 15 residues. The CDR3 region is CASSLGLAGINEQFF. DNA for the CDR3: TGTGCCAGCAGCCTAGGACTAGCGGGAATAAATGAGCAGTTCTTC.

A single count supports this clone. CDR3 nucleotides: TGTGCCAGCAGTGACGGGACAGATAGAACTGAAGCTTTCTTT. This gives the protein CASSDGTDRTEAFF. The chain joins TRBV6-4 to TRBJ1-1; TRBD1 matches at 7 bases. This CDR3 has 14 amino acids. The germline gives CDR1 MRHNA, CDR2 SNTAGT. With V trimmed by 2 bases and J by 5 bases, 5 bases remained unmatched.

The chain combines TRBV7-9 with TRBJ2-7; perhaps TRBD2 as D (5 bases). The germline CDR1 and CDR2 sequences are SEHNR and FQNEAQ (reference sequence). This CDR3 has 12 amino acids. Trimming stripped 4 bases from V and 3 bases from J, with 7 bases between. CDR3 residues: CASSSRDYEQYF. The DNA for the CDR3 is TGTGCCAGCAGCTCTCGGGACTACGAGCAGTACTTC.

This clone was recorded only once. This sequence joins TRBV10-1 and TRBJ2-3; no clear D. This CDR3 region has 16 residues. Trimming took 3 bases from V and 1 from J, leaving 14 bases between them. Germline CDR1 and CDR2: WNHNN and SYGVQD (reference sequence). CDR3 region: CASSDATASRTDTQYF. The CDR3 region has the DNA TGCGCCAGCAGTGACGCGACTGCTTCCCGCACAGATACGCAGTATTTT.

J is TRBJ2-2 and V is TRBV19; tentative D call: TRBD2 (5 bases). V lost 4 bases, J lost 8 bases, and 11 bases lay in between. This CDR3 spans 13 amino acids. Germline CDR1 reads LNHDA; CDR2 reads SQIVND (reference sequence). The DNA for the CDR3 is TGTGCCAGTAGTACGCGGGCCTGGGGGGAGCTGTTTTTT. Residues: CASSTRAWGELFF.

The V gene is TRBV6-1, the J gene TRBJ1-1, with 8 bases identical to TRBD1. The CDR3 contains 14 residues. Germline CDR1 and CDR2: MNHNS and SASEGT. J gave up 3 bases and V 5 bases, and 5 bases lay outside the gene matches. CDR3 residues: CASSKNRGDTEAFF. CDR3 nucleotides: TGTGCCAGCAGTAAAAACAGGGGGGACACTGAAGCTTTCTTT.

This rearrangement joins TRBV6-6 to TRBJ1-5, with D perhaps TRBD1 (6 bases). V lost 0 bases and J 12 bases, leaving 12 bases between the germline ends. CDR1 is MNHNY, CDR2 SVGAGI, per germline (reference sequence). This CDR3 has 13 amino acids. Here the CDR3 DNA reads TGTGCCAGCAGTTACTCGGAACAGGGCAGCCAGCATTTT. The encoded protein is CASSYSEQGSQHF.

This sequence joins TRBV19 and TRBJ1-2; unclear D gene. V was trimmed by 6 bases and J by 0 bases, leaving 17 bases between them. CDR3 size: 16 residues. The germline CDR1 and CDR2 sequences are LNHDA and SQIVND (reference sequence). The CDR3 DNA sequence: TGTGCCAGTAGGCGGAGGAACTGGGAGACTAACTATGGCTACACCTTC. Translated, it gives CASRRRNWETNYGYTF.

V usage is TRBV6-6 and J usage is TRBJ1-4; 7 bases match TRBD1. There are 14 residues in the CDR3. Germline V gene sequence: CDR1 MNHNY, CDR2 SVGAGI (reference sequence). The V and J ends lost 2 bases and 6 bases, in that order; junction bases with no gene match: 3. The CDR3 DNA sequence: TGTGCCAGCAGTTACGGGGACAGCCATGAAAAACTGTTTTTT. Protein product: CASSYGDSHEKLFF.

The chain recombines TRBV25-1 with TRBJ2-1; tentative D call: TRBD1 (5 bases). This CDR3 region has 12 residues. V dropped 5 bases and J dropped 6 bases, with 8 bases sitting between them. Germline V lookup: CDR1 MGHDK, CDR2 SYGVNS. The CDR3 region has the DNA TGTGCCAGCAGTACTCAGGGCAATGAGCAGTTCTTC. It yields the protein CASSTQGNEQFF.

The V and J genes are TRBV19 and TRBJ1-1; D is uncertain. CDR3 size: 14 residues. In germline, CDR1 is LNHDA, CDR2 SQIVND (reference sequence). V shed 8 bases and J shed 0 bases, with 13 bases lying between them. CDR3 sequence (DNA): TGTGCCAGTCATAGCTATCAGCTGAACACTGAAGCTTTCTTT. This translates into CASHSYQLNTEAFF.

V gene TRBV6-1 combines with J gene TRBJ2-3; TRBD1 matches 7 bases. CDR1 and CDR2 from the germline V gene are MNHNS and SASEGT. J gave up 6 bases and V 0 bases, and 6 bases lay outside the gene matches. The CDR3 covers 15 residues. The DNA for the CDR3 is TGTGCCAGCAGTGAAGCGGACAGGAAAGCGGATACGCAGTATTTT. This gives the protein CASSEADRKADTQYF.

The rearrangement uses TRBV15 and TRBJ1-2; no clear D gene. The CDR3 has 14 amino acids. Germline CDR1 reads LNHNV; CDR2 reads YYDKDF (reference sequence). V was trimmed by 0 bases and J by 1 base, leaving 6 bases between them. The CDR3 reads CATSRDNINYGYTF. CDR3 coding DNA: TGTGCCACCAGCAGAGATAATATTAACTATGGCTACACCTTC.

This sequence joins TRBV1 and TRBJ1-5; the table calls TRBD1, which could not be checked here. TRBV1 is a documented pseudogene. The CDR3 sequence is 17 residues long. The CDR3 bases are TGCACCAGCAGCCACTTTACCGGGACAGGGGCCAATCAGCCCCAGCATTTT. This sequence encodes CTSSHFTGTGANQPQHF.